Listed below are T cell receptor beta chains from one sample, sequenced in a study of blood T cell repertoires in COVID-19. The protocol was immunoSEQ multiplex PCR, while the TCRdb copy is restricted to in-frame clones and leaves out a portion. The sample records 55,000 to 65,000 clones, about nine tenths being singletons. Sequencing was done on a sample of peripheral blood. Receptors originate from a human donor with acute or convalescent COVID-19. The donor label of this sample is uncertain. CDR3s include the opening cysteine and the closing phenylalanine or tryptophan. Fields, in order: J gene, clone size, V gene, D gene, CDR3 protein, CDR3 DNA. The D gene is left open where the match is weak. Only some rows state a clone size, as once, few, many or a class for expanded clones.

>TRBJ2-3|.|TRBV18|TRBD1
CASSRRDRGGADTQYF
TGTGCCAGCTCACGCCGGGACAGGGGAGGGGCAGATACGCAGTATTTT
>TRBJ1-2|.|TRBV10-3|TRBD1
CAISEGQGTNYGYTF
TGTGCCATCAGTGAGGGACAGGGCACTAACTATGGCTACACCTTC
>TRBJ2-3|.|TRBV9|TRBD2
CASSATSGTGIDTQYF
TGTGCCAGCAGCGCGACTAGCGGGACGGGTATAGATACGCAGTATTTT
>TRBJ1-5|few|TRBV4-1|TRBD1
CASSQELSGGARQPQHF
TGCGCCAGCAGCCAAGAATTGTCAGGGGGTGCTCGGCAGCCCCAGCATTTT
>TRBJ2-3|.|TRBV28|TRBD2
CASSPLSGGTLADTQYF
TGTGCCAGCAGTCCCCTTAGCGGGGGAACGCTGGCAGATACGCAGTATTTT
>TRBJ1-2|.|TRBV28|TRBD1
CASSRQGTYGYTF
TGTGCCAGCAGCCGACAGGGAACCTATGGCTACACCTTC
>TRBJ2-7|.|TRBV28|.
CASSSYRVASGYEQYF
TGTGCCAGCAGTTCCTACAGGGTTGCTAGCGGCTACGAGCAGTACTTC
>TRBJ2-7|once|TRBV5-4|TRBD2
CASSATSGSSYEQYF
TGTGCCAGCAGCGCGACTAGCGGGAGCTCCTACGAGCAGTACTTC
>TRBJ2-7|.|TRBV9|TRBD1
CASSVGTGVYEQYF
TGTGCCAGCAGCGTGGGGACAGGGGTCTACGAGCAGTACTTC
>TRBJ1-1|.|TRBV12-3/TRBV12-4|.
CASGYRRGSEAFF
TGTGCCAGCGGCTACAGGCGGGGCTCTGAAGCTTTCTTT
>TRBJ1-2|.|TRBV2|.
CASSGLLGTTNYGYTF
TGTGCCAGCAGTGGGCTCTTAGGCACTACTAACTATGGCTACACCTTC
>TRBJ2-1|.|TRBV27|TRBD1
CASSPTGGSGGEQFF
TGTGCCAGCAGTCCTACCGGAGGTTCAGGGGGTGAGCAGTTCTTC
>TRBJ2-7|once|TRBV10-3|.
CAISDYAEEQYF
TGTGCCATCAGTGACTACGCGGAAGAGCAGTACTTC
>TRBJ1-5|.|TRBV3-1/TRBV3-2|.
CASSQDAGGNQPQHF
TGTGCCAGCAGCCAAGATGCTGGGGGGAATCAGCCCCAGCATTTT
>TRBJ2-1|.|TRBV5-1|.
CASSIPRVIYNEQFF
TGCGCCAGCAGCATCCCCAGGGTAATCTACAATGAGCAGTTCTTC
>TRBJ1-4|.|TRBV7-9|TRBD1
CASSSDGDRDEKLFF
TGTGCCAGCAGCAGTGACGGGGACAGGGATGAAAAACTGTTTTTT
>TRBJ2-3|.|TRBV28|TRBD2
CASSPLADSSTDTQYF
TGTGCCAGCAGTCCCCTAGCGGACTCAAGCACAGATACGCAGTATTTT
>TRBJ1-2|.|TRBV10-1|TRBD1
CASSRDRVGYTF
TGCGCCAGCAGTCGGGACAGGGTTGGCTACACCTTC
>TRBJ2-1|.|TRBV2|TRBD2
CAGNRGRDEQFF
TGTGCCGGAAACAGAGGGAGGGATGAGCAGTTCTTC
>TRBJ2-5|.|TRBV18|TRBD1
CASSPRPTRGPETQYF
TGTGCCAGCTCACCACGCCCGACAAGGGGGCCAGAGACCCAGTACTTC
>TRBJ2-5|few|TRBV10-1|.
CASSESTGFETQYF
TGCGCCAGCAGTGAGTCTACAGGGTTCGAGACCCAGTACTTC
>TRBJ2-7|.|TRBV24-1|.
CATSDFATSEQYF
TGTGCCACCAGTGATTTTGCGACTAGTGAGCAGTACTTC
>TRBJ2-1|.|TRBV9|TRBD2
CASSVEAPGLAVRSSYNEQFF
TGTGCCAGCAGCGTCGAGGCTCCGGGACTAGCGGTACGAAGCTCCTACAATGAGCAGTTCTTC
>TRBJ2-1|.|TRBV11-3|.
CASSLAHGQRGYNEQFF
TGTGCCAGCAGCTTAGCCCACGGACAGCGGGGATACAATGAGCAGTTCTTC
>TRBJ1-2|.|TRBV28|TRBD1
CASSFSDRSTYLGYTF
TGTGCCAGCAGTTTCTCGGACAGGAGCACTTATCTTGGCTACACCTTC
>TRBJ2-3|.|TRBV19|TRBD2
CASSMRLAGLGNTQYF
TGTGCCAGTAGTATGAGACTAGCGGGGCTTGGGAATACGCAGTATTTT
>TRBJ1-4|.|TRBV27|TRBD1
CASSFPNSGTDKKPFEKLFF
TGTGCCAGCAGCTTCCCTAACTCCGGGACAGACAAAAAACCTTTCGAAAAACTGTTTTTT
>TRBJ1-2|.|TRBV30|TRBD1
CAWRGGQFPYGYTF
TGTGCCTGGAGAGGGGGACAGTTCCCTTATGGCTACACCTTC
>TRBJ2-1|.|TRBV5-4|.
CASSLARLATGNEQFF
TGTGCCAGCAGCTTGGCCAGGCTAGCTACAGGGAATGAGCAGTTCTTC
>TRBJ2-7|.|TRBV28|.
CASNTRGARNSYEQYF
TGTGCCAGCAACACCAGGGGGGCCCGAAATTCCTACGAGCAGTACTTC
>TRBJ1-2|.|TRBV5-1|.
CASSLALTERDGYTF
TGCGCCAGCAGCTTGGCCCTTACAGAACGAGATGGCTACACCTTC
>TRBJ1-5|.|TRBV5-5|.
CASSLGVGANQPQHF
TGTGCCAGCAGCTTGGGGGTAGGGGCCAATCAGCCCCAGCATTTT
>TRBJ2-6|.|TRBV5-4|.
CASRLGSSGANVLTF
TGTGCCAGCAGACTAGGCAGCTCTGGGGCCAACGTCCTGACTTTC
>TRBJ2-5|once|TRBV19|TRBD2
CASGLAGEQETQYF
TGTGCCAGTGGACTAGCGGGAGAACAAGAGACCCAGTACTTC
>TRBJ1-1|.|TRBV1|.
CTSSQTGAVPIRRMNTEAFF
TGCACCAGCAGCCAAACTGGGGCCGTACCCATTCGGCGTATGAACACTGAAGCTTTCTTT
>TRBJ2-3|.|TRBV10-3|TRBD1
CAISVQGERGTDTQYF
TGTGCCATCAGCGTACAGGGGGAGAGAGGCACAGATACGCAGTATTTT
>TRBJ2-1|.|TRBV9|TRBD2
CASSVGGGAYNEQFF
TGTGCCAGCAGCGTTGGCGGGGGGGCCTACAATGAGCAGTTCTTC
>TRBJ2-2|once|TRBV19|.
CASSSRGRTGELFF
TGTGCCAGTAGTTCGCGGGGGCGCACCGGGGAGCTGTTTTTT
>TRBJ2-1|.|TRBV14|TRBD2
CASSHKTSGNYEQFF
TGTGCCAGCAGCCATAAAACTAGCGGGAACTATGAGCAGTTCTTC
>TRBJ1-2|.|TRBV2|.
CASSRQVGYTF
TGTGCCAGCAGCCGACAGGTTGGCTACACCTTC
>TRBJ2-3|.|TRBV24-1|TRBD2
CATGGELDTQYF
TGTGCCACCGGGGGGGAGCTTGATACGCAGTATTTT
>TRBJ2-7|.|TRBV7-3|TRBD1
CASSLDHRRGYEQYF
TGTGCCAGCAGCTTAGACCACCGCAGGGGGTATGAGCAGTACTTC